The sequence of this TCR beta chain was determined in a study of breast tumors, draining lymph nodes, adjacent tissues. Findings of the study overall: Tumors had less TCR diversity than lymph nodes, more than nontumor tissue. Luminal-like breast cancer showed significantly greater tumor-nontumor repertoire similarity than basal-like breast cancer did.

V was clipped by 1 base and J by 3 bases, with 13 bases between them. Germline V gives CDR1 LGHDT, CDR2 YNNKEL (reference sequence). This CDR3 comprises 15 residues. The table lists this clonotype with a few counts. Its matching antigen is unknown. Each CDR3 protein is one row after TCRdb ran MiXCR on the multiplex PCR reads. Altogether tens of thousands of distinct CDR3 sequences are present, roughly 24% being singletons, with the ten largest covering about 7.8%. The receptor's source is a female donor with breast cancer. Some clones in this sample may be carry-over from other donors' samples. Input material: breast tumor tissue. The V call is TRBV3-1, the J call TRBJ2-7, with a possible D match to TRBD1 (5 bases). CDR3 in DNA: TGTGCCAGCAGCCAAGGGGGCAGTTTAGGCTACGAGCAGTACTTC. Its protein is CASSQGGSLGYEQYF.